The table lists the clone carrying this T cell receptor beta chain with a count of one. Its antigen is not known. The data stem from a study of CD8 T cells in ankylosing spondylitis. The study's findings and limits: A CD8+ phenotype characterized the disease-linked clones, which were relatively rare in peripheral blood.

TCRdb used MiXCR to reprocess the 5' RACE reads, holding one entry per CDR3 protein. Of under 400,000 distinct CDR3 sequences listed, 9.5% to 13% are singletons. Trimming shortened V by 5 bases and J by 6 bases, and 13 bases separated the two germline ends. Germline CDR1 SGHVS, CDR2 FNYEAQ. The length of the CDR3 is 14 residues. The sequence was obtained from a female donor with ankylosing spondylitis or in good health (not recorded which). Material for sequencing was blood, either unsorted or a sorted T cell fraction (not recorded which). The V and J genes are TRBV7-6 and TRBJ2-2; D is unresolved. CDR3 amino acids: CASSPYFSAGELFF. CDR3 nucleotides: TGTGCCAGCAGCCCCTACTTCTCCGCCGGGGAGCTGTTTTTT.